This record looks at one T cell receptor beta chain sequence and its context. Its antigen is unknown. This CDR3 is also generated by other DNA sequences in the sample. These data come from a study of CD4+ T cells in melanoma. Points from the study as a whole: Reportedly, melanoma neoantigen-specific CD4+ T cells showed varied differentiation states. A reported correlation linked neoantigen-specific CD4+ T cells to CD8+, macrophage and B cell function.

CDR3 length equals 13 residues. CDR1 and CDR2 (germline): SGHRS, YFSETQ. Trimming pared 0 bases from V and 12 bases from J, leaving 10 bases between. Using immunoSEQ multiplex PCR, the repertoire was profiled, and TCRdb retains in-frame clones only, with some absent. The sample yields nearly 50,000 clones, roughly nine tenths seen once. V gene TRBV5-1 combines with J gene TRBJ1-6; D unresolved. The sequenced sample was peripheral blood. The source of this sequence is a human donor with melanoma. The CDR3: CASSLEGTGPLHF. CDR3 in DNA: TGCGCCAGCAGCTTGGAAGGCACGGGACCCCTCCACTTT.